This T cell receptor beta chain is from a study of a mutant IDH1 vaccine in newly diagnosed glioma. Study-level information: Following radiotherapy alone, or alongside temozolomide cycles, vaccination was started after an interval of 4-6 weeks. Sex distribution of treated patients was approximately 60% male and roughly 38% female; mean age was 40.4 years.

Details on this clone: The antigen is undetermined.

Germline V gene sequence: CDR1 MNHEY, CDR2 SVGAGI. This CDR3 contains 15 residues. V shed 0 bases and J shed 4 bases, with 12 bases lying between them. Generated by immunoSEQ multiplex PCR, the TCRdb table keeps only in-frame clones and is missing some. This table has fewer than 35,000 clones, 45% to 70% appearing once. Overall study results and limits: Pseudoprogression apparently tracked independently of changes in top peripheral T cell clonotypes.

Time point: week 5, during vaccination. Alongside topical imiquimod, each dose of vaccine comprised 300 ug of mutant IDH1 20-mer peptide. This specimen consisted of PBMCs, obtained from a glioma patient whose treatment included an IDH1 peptide vaccine. The TCR sequence derives from a woman between 18 and 30 years old with glioma. V usage is TRBV6-5 and J usage is TRBJ1-2; D perhaps matches TRBD1 (5 bases). The CDR3 sequence: CASSYSTGGVYGYTF. As DNA, the CDR3 is TGTGCCAGCAGTTACTCGACTGGGGGAGTCTATGGCTACACCTTC.